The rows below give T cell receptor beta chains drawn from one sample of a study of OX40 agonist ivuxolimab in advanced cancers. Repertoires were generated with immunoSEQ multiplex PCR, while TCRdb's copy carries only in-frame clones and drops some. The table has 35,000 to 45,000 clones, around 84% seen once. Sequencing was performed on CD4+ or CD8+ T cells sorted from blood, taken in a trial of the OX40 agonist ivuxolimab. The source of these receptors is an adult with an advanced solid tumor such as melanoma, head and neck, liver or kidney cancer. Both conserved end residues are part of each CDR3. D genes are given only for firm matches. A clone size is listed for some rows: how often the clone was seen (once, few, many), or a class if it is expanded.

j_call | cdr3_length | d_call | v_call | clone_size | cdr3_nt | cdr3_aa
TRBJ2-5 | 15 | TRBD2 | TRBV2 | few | TGTGCCAGCAGCGCACTTTTAGCGGGGGGAGAGACCCAGTACTTC | CASSALLAGGETQYF
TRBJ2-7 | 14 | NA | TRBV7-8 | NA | TGTGCCAGCAGCTTAGATTTCAGCGGCTACGAGCAGTACTTC | CASSLDFSGYEQYF
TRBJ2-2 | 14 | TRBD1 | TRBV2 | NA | TGTGCCAGCAGTGACAGGGGGCGGACCGGGGAGCTGTTTTTT | CASSDRGRTGELFF
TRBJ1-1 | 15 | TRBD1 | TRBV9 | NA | TGTGCCAGCAGCGTAGGGGACAGGGGGGATCCTGAAGCTTTCTTT | CASSVGDRGDPEAFF
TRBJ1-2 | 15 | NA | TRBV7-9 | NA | TGTGCCAGCAGCTTAGGGACAGACTTTAACTATGGCTACACCTTC | CASSLGTDFNYGYTF
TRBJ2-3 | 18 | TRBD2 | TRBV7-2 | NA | TGTGCCAGCAGCCGAGACCCCCCGCTAGCGGGATGGCCAGATACGCAGTATTTT | CASSRDPPLAGWPDTQYF
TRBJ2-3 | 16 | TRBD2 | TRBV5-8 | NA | TGTGCCAGCAGCTCTTTAGCGGGGGGGGTCACAGATACGCAGTATTTT | CASSSLAGGVTDTQYF
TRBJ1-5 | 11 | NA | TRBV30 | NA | TGTGCCTGGAGTATCAGACAGCCCCAGCATTTT | CAWSIRQPQHF
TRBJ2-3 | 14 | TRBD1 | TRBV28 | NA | TGTGCCAGCAGTTTAGACAGGGGGATAGATACGCAGTATTTT | CASSLDRGIDTQYF
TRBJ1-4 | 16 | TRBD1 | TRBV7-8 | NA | TGTGCCAGCAGCTTAGGAAATCAGGGGGTGAATGAAAAACTGTTTTTT | CASSLGNQGVNEKLFF
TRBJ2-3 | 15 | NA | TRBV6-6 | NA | TGTGCCAGCAATAGGTGGGGCCATGGCACAGATACGCAGTATTTT | CASNRWGHGTDTQYF
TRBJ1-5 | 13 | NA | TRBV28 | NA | TGTGCCAGCACAGATTATAGCAATCAGCCCCAGCATTTT | CASTDYSNQPQHF
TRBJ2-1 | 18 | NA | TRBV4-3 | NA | TGCGCCAGCAGCCAAGATTTCCGGGGGTCTTTCTCCTACAATGAGCAGTTCTTC | CASSQDFRGSFSYNEQFF
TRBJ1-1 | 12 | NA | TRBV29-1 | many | TGCAGTGGGACGTGGGGCGCGACTGAAGCTTTCTTT | CSGTWGATEAFF
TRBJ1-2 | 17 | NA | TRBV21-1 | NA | TGTGCCAGCAGCCCTCACCGCCGGGACTCCGGGACCTATGGCTACACCTTC | CASSPHRRDSGTYGYTF
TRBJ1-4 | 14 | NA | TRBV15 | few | TGTGCCACCAGCAGGGGGGCCGGTAATGAAAAACTGTTTTTT | CATSRGAGNEKLFF
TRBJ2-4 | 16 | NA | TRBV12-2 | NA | TGTGCAAGTCGCTTAGCAGGGTTTCAAGCCAAAAACATTCAGTACTTC | CASRLAGFQAKNIQYF
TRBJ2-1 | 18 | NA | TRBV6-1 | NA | TGTGCCAGCAGTGAAGAAGAGGGGATGACTGACCTCCTGGGTGAGCAGTTCTTC | CASSEEEGMTDLLGEQFF
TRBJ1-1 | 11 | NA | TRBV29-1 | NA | TGCAGCGTTAAGACGAACACTGAAGCTTTCTTT | CSVKTNTEAFF
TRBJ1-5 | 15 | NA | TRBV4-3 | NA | TGCGCCAGCAGCCAAGCCCACCGAACTAATCAGCCCCAGCATTTT | CASSQAHRTNQPQHF
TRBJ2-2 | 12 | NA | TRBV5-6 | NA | TGTGCCAGCAGCCGGGGGGCCCGGGAGCTGTTTTTT | CASSRGARELFF
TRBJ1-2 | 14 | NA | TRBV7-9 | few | TGTGCCAGCAGCTTAGTGGGGGGAAACTATGGCTACACCTTC | CASSLVGGNYGYTF
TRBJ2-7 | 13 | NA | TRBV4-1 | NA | TGCGCCAGCAGCCAACGTGCCGGGAACGAGCAGTACTTC | CASSQRAGNEQYF
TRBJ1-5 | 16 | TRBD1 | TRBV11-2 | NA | TGTGCCAGCAGCTCCCGGACAGGCCGGGGGAATCAGCCCCAGCATTTT | CASSSRTGRGNQPQHF
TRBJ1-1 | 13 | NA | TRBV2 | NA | TGTGCCAGCAGTTCCGGGATGAACACTGAAGCTTTCTTT | CASSSGMNTEAFF
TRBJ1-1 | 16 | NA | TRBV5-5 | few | TGTGCCAGCAGCTTGGCGGGCCCTGGGGGGAACACTGAAGCTTTCTTT | CASSLAGPGGNTEAFF
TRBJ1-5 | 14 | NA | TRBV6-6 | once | TGTGCCAGCAAAAGAGAGGGCTTCAATCAGCCCCAGCATTTT | CASKREGFNQPQHF
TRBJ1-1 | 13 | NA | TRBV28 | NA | TGTGCCAGCAGTTTACTCAAGGACACTGAAGCTTTCTTT | CASSLLKDTEAFF
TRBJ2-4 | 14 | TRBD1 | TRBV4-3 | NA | TGCGCCAGCAGCCCGGGACAGGGGGGAAACATTCAGTACTTC | CASSPGQGGNIQYF
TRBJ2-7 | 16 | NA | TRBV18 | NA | TGTGCCAGCTCAGTCTCCGACCTCCGGGACACTTACGAGCAGTACTTC | CASSVSDLRDTYEQYF
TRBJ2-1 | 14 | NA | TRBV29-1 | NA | TGCAGCGCCCGGAGGATCAAACCGAACGATGAGCAGTTCTTC | CSARRIKPNDEQFF
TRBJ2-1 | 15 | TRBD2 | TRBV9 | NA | TGTGCCAGCAGCGTAGCGGGGCAGGGAGGGTTTGAGCAGTTCTTC | CASSVAGQGGFEQFF
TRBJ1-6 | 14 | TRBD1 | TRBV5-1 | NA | TGCGCCAGCAGCTCGACAGGGAATAATTCACCCCTCCACTTT | CASSSTGNNSPLHF
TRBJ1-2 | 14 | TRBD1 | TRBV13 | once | TGTGCCAGCAGCTTACCGGACAGGAACTATGGCTACACCTTC | CASSLPDRNYGYTF
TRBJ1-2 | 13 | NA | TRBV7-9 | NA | TGTGCCAGCAGTTCGAGGGCCCACTATGGCTACACCTTC | CASSSRAHYGYTF
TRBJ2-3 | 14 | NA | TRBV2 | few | TGTGCCAGTGGAGGGGGGCTTGGCACAGATACGCAGTATTTT | CASGGGLGTDTQYF
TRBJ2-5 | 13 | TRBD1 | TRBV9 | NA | TGTGCCAGCAGCTTCCAGGGGGAAGAGACCCAGTACTTC | CASSFQGEETQYF
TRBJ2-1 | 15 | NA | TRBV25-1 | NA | TGTGCCAGCAGTGAATTCCCTAGCGAACACAATGAGCAGTTCTTC | CASSEFPSEHNEQFF
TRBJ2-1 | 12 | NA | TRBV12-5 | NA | TGTGCTAGTGGGTGGCAGACAGATGAGCAGTTCTTC | CASGWQTDEQFF
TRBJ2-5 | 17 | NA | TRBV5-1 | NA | TGCGCCAGCAGCTTGAATGGACTCTTCGGGTTTGGAAGAATCCAGTACTTC | CASSLNGLFGFGRIQYF
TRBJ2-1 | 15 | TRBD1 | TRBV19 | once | TGTGCCAGTAGTATTGACAGGGGTGGTACTAATGAGCAGTTCTTC | CASSIDRGGTNEQFF
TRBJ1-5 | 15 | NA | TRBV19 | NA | TGTGCCACCCTCCCCGCGTCGGGAAGCAATCAGCCCCAGCATTTT | CATLPASGSNQPQHF
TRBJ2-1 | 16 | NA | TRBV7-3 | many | TGTGCCAGCAGCCCCCACAGGGCGAACAAGTTCGATGAGCAGTTCTTC | CASSPHRANKFDEQFF
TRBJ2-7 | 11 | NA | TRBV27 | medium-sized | TGTGCCAGCCGAAGTACCTACGAGCAGTACTTC | CASRSTYEQYF
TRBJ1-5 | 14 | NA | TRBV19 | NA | TGTGCCAGTAGTATATGGCAGGGCAATCAGCCCCAGCATTTT | CASSIWQGNQPQHF
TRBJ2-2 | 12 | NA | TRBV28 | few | TGTGCCAGCAGTTTAAGCCGCGGGGAGCTGTTTTTT | CASSLSRGELFF
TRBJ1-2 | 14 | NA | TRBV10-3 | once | TGTGCCATCAGTGAGTCGGGGGTTTCCTATGGCTACACCTTC | CAISESGVSYGYTF
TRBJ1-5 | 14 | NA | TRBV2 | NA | TGTGCCAGCAGTACAGGGATCGGCAATCAGCCCCAGCATTTT | CASSTGIGNQPQHF
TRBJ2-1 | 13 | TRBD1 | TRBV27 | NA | TGTGCCAGCAGTGAGGGACAGTGGAATGAGCAGTTCTTC | CASSEGQWNEQFF
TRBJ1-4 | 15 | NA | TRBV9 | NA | TGTGCCAGCAGCGTAGGTTGGGGGCTGAGTGAAAAACTGTTTTTT | CASSVGWGLSEKLFF
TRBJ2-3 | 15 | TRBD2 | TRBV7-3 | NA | TGTGCCAGCAGCTTAGGCGGGGGGGCCTTAGATACGCAGTATTTT | CASSLGGGALDTQYF
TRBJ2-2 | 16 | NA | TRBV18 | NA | TGTGCCAGCTCACCCGACGGACGAGGACGGGCCGGGGAGCTGTTTTTT | CASSPDGRGRAGELFF
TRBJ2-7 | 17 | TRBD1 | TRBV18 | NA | TGTGCCAGCTCACCACCGGACCCCGGGACAGGACTCTACGAGCAGTACTTC | CASSPPDPGTGLYEQYF
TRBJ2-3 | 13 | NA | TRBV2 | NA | TGTGCCAGCAGTGCCCTCGGGGCAGATACGCAGTATTTT | CASSALGADTQYF
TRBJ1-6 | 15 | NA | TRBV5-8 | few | TGTGCCAGCAGCCACCGGGACGGCGATAATTCACCCCTCCACTTT | CASSHRDGDNSPLHF
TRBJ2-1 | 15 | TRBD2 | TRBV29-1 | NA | TGCAGCGTTGAAGAGGAACTAGCGGTTCTCAATGAGCAGTTCTTC | CSVEEELAVLNEQFF
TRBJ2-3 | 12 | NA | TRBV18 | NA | TGTGCCAGCTCACCCGGGACAGATACGCAGTATTTT | CASSPGTDTQYF